Listed below are T cell receptor beta chains from one sample, sequenced in a study of cytomegalovirus exposure and HLA in healthy donors. Assay: immunoSEQ multiplex PCR; the TCRdb copy retains only in-frame clones and omits some. The sample shows 150,000 to 180,000 clones, 85% to 90% of them seen only once. Sequencing was carried out using PBMCs. These receptor sequences come from a human donor in good health. The CDR3 runs from the conserved cysteine through the conserved F or W. D genes are given only for firm matches. Rows give clone size only sometimes, using once, few, many, or a class for an expanded clone.

>.|TRBV27|TRBD1|TRBJ2-7
CASKGIWDRYEQYF
TGTGCCAGCAAAGGAATATGGGACAGGTACGAGCAGTACTTC
>.|TRBV5-4|TRBD2|TRBJ2-7
CASSPTSGKHEQYF
TGTGCCAGCAGCCCGACTAGCGGGAAACACGAGCAGTACTTC
>.|TRBV27|.|TRBJ1-2
CASRLRGDTDYGYTF
TGTGCCAGCAGGCTCAGAGGGGACACGGACTATGGCTACACCTTC
>.|TRBV28|.|TRBJ2-3
CASSFREITDTQYF
TGTGCCAGCAGTTTTCGTGAGATCACAGATACGCAGTATTTT
>.|TRBV7-2|TRBD2|TRBJ2-1
CASSLDPGGYNEQFF
TGTGCCAGCAGCTTAGACCCGGGAGGGTACAATGAGCAGTTCTTC
>.|TRBV15|.|TRBJ2-2
CATSRDTGRARNTGELFF
TGTGCCACCAGCAGAGACACCGGGAGAGCGCGAAACACCGGGGAGCTGTTTTTT
>.|TRBV6-4|.|TRBJ1-2
CASSVVQGAGGYTF
TGTGCCAGCAGTGTCGTCCAAGGGGCAGGCGGCTACACCTTC
>.|TRBV4-3|.|TRBJ2-2
CASSQDRLGYAPGELFF
TGCGCCAGCAGCCAAGACAGACTTGGGTATGCCCCCGGGGAGCTGTTTTTT
>.|TRBV11-2|.|TRBJ2-7
CASSANREPPYEQYF
TGTGCCAGCAGCGCGAATCGGGAACCCCCCTACGAGCAGTACTTC
>.|TRBV5-3|TRBD1|TRBJ1-5
CARSSHRGNQPQHF
TGTGCCAGAAGCTCCCACAGGGGTAATCAGCCCCAGCATTTT
>.|TRBV9|.|TRBJ1-2
CASSADTGLWNGYTF
TGTGCCAGCAGCGCCGACACAGGTCTCTGGAATGGCTACACCTTC
>.|TRBV30|.|TRBJ1-1
CAWSDPGLTEAFF
TGTGCCTGGAGTGACCCGGGTCTAACTGAAGCTTTCTTT
>few|TRBV27|TRBD2|TRBJ2-7
CASRPRGSSLLEQYF
TGTGCCAGCAGGCCCCGCGGGAGTAGCCTCTTGGAGCAGTACTTC
>.|TRBV27|.|TRBJ2-2
CASSLVGGVTGELFF
TGTGCCAGCAGTTTAGTGGGGGGTGTCACCGGGGAGCTGTTTTTT
>.|TRBV19|.|TRBJ1-2
CASSLGGAPGYTF
TGTGCCAGTAGCCTGGGGGGGGCGCCTGGCTACACCTTC
>.|TRBV28|TRBD2|TRBJ2-5
CASSFSGVIETQYF
TGTGCCAGCAGTTTCAGCGGGGTAATAGAGACCCAGTACTTC
>.|TRBV28|.|TRBJ2-1
CASSLSGQRSSYNEQFF
TGTGCCAGCAGTTTAAGCGGGCAACGAAGCTCCTACAATGAGCAGTTCTTC
>once|TRBV6-1|.|TRBJ2-5
CASSARETVKETQYF
TGTGCCAGCAGTGCTCGGGAGACAGTTAAAGAGACCCAGTACTTC
>.|TRBV15|TRBD2|TRBJ2-1
CATRAGGGHNEQFF
TGTGCCACGAGAGCGGGAGGAGGTCACAATGAGCAGTTCTTC
>.|TRBV6-1|.|TRBJ1-6
CASRTELNSPLHF
TGTGCCAGCAGGACAGAGCTTAATTCACCCCTCCACTTT
>.|TRBV7-3|TRBD2|TRBJ2-1
CASSLGLAGAFNEQFF
TGTGCCAGCAGCCTCGGACTAGCGGGGGCCTTCAATGAGCAGTTCTTC
>.|TRBV5-1|.|TRBJ2-2
CASNSGSDTGELFF
TGCGCCAGCAATTCCGGTTCCGACACCGGGGAGCTGTTTTTT
>.|TRBV20-1|.|TRBJ2-7
CSGTTSGEQYF
TGCAGTGGTACCACGTCGGGCGAGCAGTACTTC
>.|TRBV5-1|TRBD1|TRBJ1-3
CASTRGDRASSGNTIYF
TGCGCCAGCACCAGGGGGGACAGGGCCTCCTCTGGAAACACCATATATTTT
>.|TRBV19|.|TRBJ1-1
CASSMRNPGGAFF
TGTGCCAGTAGTATGCGGAACCCTGGAGGAGCTTTCTTT
>few|TRBV19|TRBD1|TRBJ1-6
CATRQGSSSPLHF
TGTGCCACCCGACAGGGATCGAGTTCACCCCTCCACTTT
>.|TRBV6-1|TRBD1|TRBJ1-5
CASTPDRSQPQHF
TGTGCCAGCACCCCGGACAGGAGTCAGCCCCAGCATTTT
>.|TRBV7-9|.|TRBJ2-1
CASSLSLPGYNEQFF
TGTGCCAGCAGCTTATCTCTCCCAGGCTACAATGAGCAGTTCTTC
>.|TRBV27|.|TRBJ1-6
CASRLSGSYNSPLHF
TGTGCCAGCAGACTGTCTGGCTCCTATAATTCACCCCTCCACTTT
>.|TRBV29-1|TRBD1|TRBJ1-2
CSTGTGHDYGYTF
TGCAGCACCGGGACAGGGCACGACTATGGCTACACCTTC
>.|TRBV6-5|.|TRBJ2-6
CASSSSGAGANVLTF
TGTGCCAGCAGTTCGTCAGGTGCTGGGGCCAACGTCCTGACTTTC
>few|TRBV11-2|TRBD1|TRBJ2-7
CASSWTGASYEQYF
TGTGCCAGCAGTTGGACAGGGGCAAGCTACGAGCAGTACTTC
>.|TRBV4-1|.|TRBJ2-5
CASSQVQGTAQVQETQYF
TGCGCCAGCAGCCAAGTACAGGGCACAGCTCAAGTTCAAGAGACCCAGTACTTC
>.|TRBV11-2|.|TRBJ1-5
CASSLSVDQPQHF
TGTGCCAGCAGCTTGTCGGTCGATCAGCCCCAGCATTTT
>.|TRBV25-1|.|TRBJ1-2
CASSAQTDSGYTF
TGTGCCAGCAGTGCCCAGACAGATAGCGGCTACACCTTC
>.|TRBV27|TRBD2|TRBJ2-1
CASSSISGGHNEQFF
TGTGCCAGCAGTTCGATTAGCGGGGGGCACAATGAGCAGTTCTTC
>.|TRBV5-1|TRBD1|TRBJ2-5
CASSLGTGRETQYF
TGCGCCAGCAGCCTAGGGACAGGGAGGGAGACCCAGTACTTC
>.|TRBV10-3|.|TRBJ2-3
CAISDPPEGTDTQYF
TGTGCCATCAGCGACCCACCAGAGGGCACAGATACGCAGTATTTT
>.|TRBV27|TRBD2|TRBJ2-2
CASSLSLTSGSTGELFF
TGTGCCAGCAGTTTATCGTTGACTAGCGGGAGCACCGGGGAGCTGTTTTTT